This T cell receptor (beta chain) derives from a study of cytomegalovirus exposure and HLA in healthy donors. Overall study results and limits: Previously analyzed data showed that most TCR beta V segments were productive at a frequency of about 87% or about 30%. One cluster of highly shared sequence variants probably arose as a sequencing artifact. There were some public TCRs occurring in many donors, but most TCR sequences were rare.

CDR3 size: 13 residues. Germline CDR1 and CDR2: MNHEY and SVGAGI. V dropped 6 bases and J dropped 5; count of bases not matched to a gene: 4. As concerns this clone: The target antigen is unknown.

The PCR had 60 Vbeta and 13 Jbeta primers. TCRdb's table, derived via immunoSEQ multiplex PCR, lists solely in-frame clones and lacks some. The sample lists about 92,000 clones; about 69% were seen once. Sequenced material: PBMCs. The receptor was isolated from a woman aged 18-29 years in good health and CMV-seropositive. This sequence joins TRBV6-5 and TRBJ1-5; 7 nucleotides line up with TRBD1. CDR3 loop: CASRGQRDQPQHF. CDR3 coding DNA: TGTGCCAGCAGGGGACAGAGGGATCAGCCCCAGCATTTT.